This record concerns one T cell receptor beta chain sequence. Its specificity is unknown. The data derive from a study of a mutant IDH1 vaccine in newly diagnosed glioma. Study details: The study started vaccination 4-6 weeks after radiotherapy alone, or with temozolomide cycles. Those enrolled had earlier been treated with radiotherapy, temozolomide, or both, mostly both.

Some clones are missing from TCRdb's copy, which holds only in-frame ones; the method was immunoSEQ multiplex PCR. The data show approximately 41,000 clones, 85% to 90% seen once. Sample time point: week 35, safety follow-up. Each dose delivered 300 ug of mutant IDH1 20-mer peptide subcutaneously with imiquimod. All eight of the vaccinations patients received fell in weeks 1, 3, 5, 7, 11, 15, 19 and 23. The study, taken as a whole, reports: Changes to the top peripheral T cell clonotypes appeared unrelated to pseudoprogression.

The CDR3 runs 15 residues. The germline V gene has CDR1 GTSNPN and CDR2 SVGIG (reference sequence). Trimming shortened V by 5 bases and J by 0 bases, and 14 bases separated the two germline ends. This TCR came from a man between 35 and 55 years old with glioma. This chain joins TRBV30 and TRBJ1-3, with D uncertain. This material consisted of PBMCs, taken from a glioma patient whose treatment included an IDH1 peptide vaccine. In DNA form, the CDR3 reads TGTGCCTGGCGCGGAGACGCGAGCTCTGGAAACACCATATATTTT. Its protein product is CAWRGDASSGNTIYF.